This T cell receptor (beta chain) was obtained from a study of beta chain features in type 1 diabetes. Notes on the study in general: Type 1 diabetes patients had VDJ junctions that carried fewer insertions and more deletions. Type 1 diabetes patients had TCRB CDR3s that were shorter (moderately but significantly so) in all four CD4+ subsets.

Only a few counts were recorded for this clone. Its antigen is unknown. The isolated RNA, all of it, was reverse transcribed, so expressed TCRB transcripts were what got sequenced. Here immunoSEQ multiplex PCR was the method, and the copy in TCRdb shows in-frame clones only, minus some. Among some 250,000 clones listed, approximately 13% were seen once. CDR1 is SGDLS, CDR2 YYNGEE, per germline. CDR3 length: 15 amino acids. V was clipped by 2 bases and J by 9 bases, with 15 bases between them. The chain is built from TRBV9 and TRBJ1-6, with D possibly TRBD1 on 5 matching bases. The sequenced sample was naive CD4+ T cells from blood. This clonotype originated in a man aged 25-40 years with type 1 diabetes. The CDR3 DNA sequence: TGTGCCAGCAGCGTGGGGGGGGACGGGATTTCACCCCTCCACTTT. This sequence encodes CASSVGGDGISPLHF.